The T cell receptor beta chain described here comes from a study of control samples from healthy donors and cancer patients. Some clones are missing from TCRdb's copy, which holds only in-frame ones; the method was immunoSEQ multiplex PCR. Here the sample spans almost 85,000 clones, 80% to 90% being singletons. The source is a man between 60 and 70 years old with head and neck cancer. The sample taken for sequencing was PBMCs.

CDR3 sequence reads: CATSDSGTSRNTGELFF. The CDR3 nucleotides are TGTGCCACCAGTGACAGTGGGACTAGCCGGAACACCGGGGAGCTGTTTTTT. The gene calls are TRBV24-1 and TRBJ2-2; 9 positions agree with TRBD2. V shed 4 bases and J 1 base; nucleotides not matched to a gene: 6. The CDR3 totals 17 residues. Per germline, CDR1 KGHDR and CDR2 SFDVKD.